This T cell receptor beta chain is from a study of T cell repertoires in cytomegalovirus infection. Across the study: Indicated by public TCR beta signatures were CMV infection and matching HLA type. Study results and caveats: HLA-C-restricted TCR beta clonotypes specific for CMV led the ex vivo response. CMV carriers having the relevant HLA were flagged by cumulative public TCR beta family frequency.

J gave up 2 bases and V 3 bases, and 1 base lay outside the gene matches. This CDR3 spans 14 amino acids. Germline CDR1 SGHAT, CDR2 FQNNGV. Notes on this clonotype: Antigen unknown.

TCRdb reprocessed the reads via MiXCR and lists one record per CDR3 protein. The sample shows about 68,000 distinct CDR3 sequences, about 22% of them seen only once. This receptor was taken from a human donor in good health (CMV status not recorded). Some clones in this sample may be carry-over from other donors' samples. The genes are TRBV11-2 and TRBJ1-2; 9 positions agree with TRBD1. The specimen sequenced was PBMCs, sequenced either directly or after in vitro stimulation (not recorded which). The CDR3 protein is CASSLGQGNYGYTF. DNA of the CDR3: TGTGCCAGCAGCTTGGGACAGGGAAACTATGGCTACACCTTC.